The clone carrying this T cell receptor beta chain showed up just a few times. This CDR3 is 18 amino acids long. CDR1 is SGHTA and CDR2 is FQGNSA in the germline V gene. J lost 5 bases, V lost 1 base, and 12 bases had no gene match. These data come from a study of molecular identifiers for immune sequencing clone quantification. As previously described, bulk TCR libraries were made using listed TCR primers. TCRdb reprocessed the PCR reads with MiXCR, giving one entry per CDR3 protein. The table includes tens of thousands of distinct CDR3 sequences, under 20% detected once. This clonotype originated in a human donor in good health. Some libraries in this study had Jurkat cell RNA spiked in. Specimen: naive CD8+ T cells from blood, with Jurkat cell RNA spiked in. Subset noted: FACS-sorted CD8+CD4-CCR7+CD45RA+ naive T cells. The chain joins TRBV7-2 to TRBJ2-5; 11 nucleotides align to TRBD2. CDR3 nucleotides: TGTGCCAGCAGCTTAGTTCTAGCGGGAGGTGGGTTTGTGGAGACCCAGTACTTC. Protein: CASSLVLAGGGFVETQYF.